The entry that follows covers one T cell receptor (beta chain) sequence. Its antigen is as yet unknown. The data stem from a study of T cell responses to AZD1222 COVID-19 vaccine. The CDR3 is 14 amino acids. The germline V gene has CDR1 MDHEN and CDR2 SYDVKM. V dropped 6 bases and J dropped 5; count of bases not matched to a gene: 6. The table came from immunoSEQ multiplex PCR; TCRdb's copy has only in-frame clones and leaves some out. Among about 110,000 clones listed, roughly 90% were seen once. Study results and caveats: Among vaccine-associated CD4 TCRs, coverage spanned spike, with dominance at 160-218 and 743-854. Donors, mostly white British, included more females; clonal diversity was possibly underestimated.

The starting material was peripheral blood, obtained 28 days after the second AZD1222 dose. This TCR derives from an adult who received the AZD1222 COVID-19 vaccine. The rearrangement links TRBV28 to TRBJ2-1; TRBD1 agrees at 8 bases. This chain's CDR3 is CASRDREVDNEQFF. CDR3 DNA sequence: TGTGCCAGCAGGGACAGGGAGGTGGACAATGAGCAGTTCTTC. The full variable domain, rest sourced from reference TRBV28 and TRBJ2-1, is DVKVTQSSRYLVKRTGEKVFLECVQDMDHENMFWYRQDPGLGLRLIYFSYDVKMKEKGDIPEGYSVSREKKERFSLILESASTNQTSMYLCASRDREVDNEQFFGPGTRLTVL.